What follows are 10 T cell receptor beta chains derived from one specimen sequenced in a study of T cells in Graves' hyperthyroidism and ophthalmopathy. RNA transcripts were the template for amplifying TCR beta CDR3 regions. The TCR CDR3 first-round RT-PCR relied on the HTBI primer set. MiXCR, applied by TCRdb to the multiplex PCR reads, yields one record per CDR3 protein. The sample yields almost 500,000 distinct CDR3 sequences, roughly 22% seen once. The sequenced material came from blood. The receptor source for this set is a woman in her seventies with Graves' ophthalmopathy.

This clonotype has just one count. The chain carries TRBV15 and TRBJ2-5; TRBD2 might be the D (7 bases). V gave up 5 bases and J gave up 5 bases, with 9 bases separating them. This CDR3 has 12 amino acids. Germline CDR1 and CDR2: LNHNV and YYDKDF (reference sequence). The CDR3 nucleotides are TGTGCCACCAGCGGGAGGGGGGAGACCCAGTACTTC. Its protein is CATSGRGETQYF.

This chain joins TRBV30 and TRBJ1-5; D possibly corresponds to TRBD1 (6 bases). Trimming removed 5 bases at V and 3 bases at J, with 14 bases between. Germline V lookup: CDR1 GTSNPN, CDR2 SVGIG (reference sequence). The CDR3 has 14 amino acids. Here the CDR3 DNA reads TGTGCCTGGGCCCCGGGACAAGTCAATCAGCCCCAGCATTTT. It encodes CAWAPGQVNQPQHF.

V and J are TRBV6-1 and TRBJ2-7; D is ambiguous. Germline CDR1 is MNHNS and CDR2 is SASEGT. The CDR3 consists of 13 residues. Between the trimmed V and J ends, which lost 6 bases and 5 bases, there was a span of 14 bases. CDR3 nucleotides: TGTGCCAGCAGCCCTAGGAGTTTCCACGAGCAGTACTTC. Translated, it gives CASSPRSFHEQYF.

This clonotype came up a few times. V is TRBV12-3 or TRBV12-4 and J is TRBJ1-2; no firm D call. V lost 7 bases, J lost 7 bases, and 16 bases lay in between. The CDR3 length is 13 residues. The CDR3 spells CASTLVGGVGYTF. CDR3 coding DNA: TGTGCCAGCACTCTAGTGGGTGGCGTTGGCTACACCTTC.

The V and J genes are TRBV9 and TRBJ1-2; the D is unclear. Germline CDR1 is SGDLS and CDR2 is YYNGEE. The V end was cut by 0 bases, the J end by 7 bases, with 13 bases between. The CDR3 contains 14 residues. CDR3 in DNA: TGTGCCAGCAGCGTAGATGGGCCAGCGCCTGGCTACACCTTC. Its protein product is CASSVDGPAPGYTF.

In its sample, this clonotype was seen many times. The chain links TRBV9 to TRBJ2-1; D call uncertain. The CDR3 covers 13 residues. Germline V gene lookup returns CDR1 SGDLS and CDR2 YYNGEE. V lost 4 bases, J lost 7 bases, and 12 bases lay in between. The CDR3 region has the DNA TGTGCCAGCAGCCCCCAAAGGGTGAATGAGCAGTTCTTC. Translation: CASSPQRVNEQFF.

This clonotype was seen more than once but under ten times. This chain joins TRBV27 and TRBJ1-6; possible D gene TRBD1, 6 bases. Deletions cut 6 bases from V and 5 bases from J, with 14 bases between. Germline CDR1 is MNHEY and CDR2 is SMNVEV (reference sequence). The CDR3 consists of 15 residues. DNA of the CDR3: TGTGCCAGCAGGGCCGACAGGTTAAATAATTCACCCCTCCACTTT. Translation gives CASRADRLNNSPLHF.

The rearrangement uses TRBV6-1 and TRBJ1-1; tentatively, D is TRBD1 (5 bases). With 6 bases removed from V and 2 bases from J, the gap between germline ends came to 16 bases. Germline loops: CDR1 MNHNS, CDR2 SASEGT. The CDR3 extends over 15 amino acids. The CDR3: CASRYGLGVNTEAFF. The CDR3 DNA is TGTGCCAGCAGGTACGGATTAGGGGTTAACACTGAAGCTTTCTTT.

This clonotype was detected a few times. V gene TRBV19 combines with J gene TRBJ1-1; the match to TRBD1 covers 11 bases. With 7 bases clipped from V and 4 bases from J, the junction kept 20 bases outside the gene matches. Germline V gene sequence: CDR1 LNHDA, CDR2 SQIVND (reference sequence). This CDR3 region has 19 residues. The CDR3 DNA follows: TGTGCCAGTATCCCGGGACAGGGGGTTATGGAATATGGGGGCACTGAAGCTTTCTTT. It yields the protein CASIPGQGVMEYGGTEAFF.

The V and J genes are TRBV10-3 and TRBJ1-2; no clear D. V lost 0 bases to trimming and J lost 4 bases, with 6 bases between them. The CDR3 extends over 13 amino acids. CDR1 and CDR2 (germline): ENHRY, SYGVKD. As DNA, the CDR3 is TGTGCCATCAGTGAGTCAGAAAGCTATGGCTACACCTTC. It translates to CAISESESYGYTF.